This T cell receptor beta chain was documented in a study of identical twins. A universal primer site arose from template switching, and cDNA bore unique molecular identifiers. TCRdb passed the 5' RACE reads through MiXCR, listing each CDR3 protein once. Here the sample spans approximately 1.8 million distinct CDR3 sequences, around 33% being singletons. The V gene lost 1 base and the J gene lost 5 bases, with 8 bases spanning the gap. The germline V gene encodes CDR1 LGHDT and CDR2 YNNKEL (reference sequence). The CDR3 totals 14 residues. The rearrangement uses TRBV3-1 and TRBJ2-2; D possibly corresponds to TRBD1 (5 bases). The TCR sequence derives from a newborn girl in good health. Material for sequencing was cord blood. This CDR3 is CASSQAGRTGELFF. The CDR3 coding sequence is TGTGCCAGCAGCCAAGCAGGGCGGACCGGGGAGCTGTTTTTT. Variable domain in full (rest from reference TRBV3-1 and TRBJ2-2): DTAVSQTPKYLVTQMGNDKSIKCEQNLGHDTMYWYKQDSKKFLKIMFSYNNKELIINETVPNRFSPKSPDKAHLNLHINSLELGDSAVYFCASSQAGRTGELFFGEGSRLTVL.